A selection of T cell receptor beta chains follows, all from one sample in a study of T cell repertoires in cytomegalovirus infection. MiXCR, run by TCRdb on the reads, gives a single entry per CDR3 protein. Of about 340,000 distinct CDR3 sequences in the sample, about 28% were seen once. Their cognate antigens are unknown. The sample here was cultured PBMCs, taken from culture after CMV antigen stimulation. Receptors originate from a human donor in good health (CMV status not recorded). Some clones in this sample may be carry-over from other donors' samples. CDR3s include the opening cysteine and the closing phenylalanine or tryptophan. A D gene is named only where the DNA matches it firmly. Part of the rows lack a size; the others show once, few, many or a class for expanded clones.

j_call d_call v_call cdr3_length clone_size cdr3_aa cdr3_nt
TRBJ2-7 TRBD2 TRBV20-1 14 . CSASTSGRAYEQYF TGCAGTGCTAGTACTAGCGGGAGAGCCTACGAGCAGTACTTC
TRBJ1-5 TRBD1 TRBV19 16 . CASSSRTGAQNQPQHF TGTGCCAGTAGTTCCCGGACAGGGGCGCAGAATCAGCCCCAGCATTTT
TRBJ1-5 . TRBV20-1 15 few CSARTTGYSNQPQHF TGCAGTGCTCGCACGACAGGATATAGCAATCAGCCCCAGCATTTT
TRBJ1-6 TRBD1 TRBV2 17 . CASSEIRQGGNNSPLHF TGTGCCAGCAGTGAAATCCGGCAGGGGGGAAATAATTCACCCCTCCACTTT
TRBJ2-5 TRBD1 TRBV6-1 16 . CASSHRTGGLGETQYF TGTGCCAGCAGTCACCGGACAGGGGGCCTCGGGGAGACCCAGTACTTC
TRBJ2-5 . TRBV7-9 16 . CASSLPPRDGGKAQYF TGTGCCAGCAGCCTACCGCCGCGGGACGGAGGAAAGGCCCAGTACTTC
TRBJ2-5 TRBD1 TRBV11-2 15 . CASSLERQGEETQYF TGTGCCAGCAGCTTAGAACGACAGGGAGAAGAGACCCAGTACTTC
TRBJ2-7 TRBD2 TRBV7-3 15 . CASSQLAGGHYEQYF TGTGCCAGCAGCCAGCTAGCGGGGGGCCACTACGAGCAGTACTTC
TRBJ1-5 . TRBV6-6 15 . CASSGLAGNNQPQHF TGTGCCAGCAGTGGGCTCGCGGGAAACAATCAGCCCCAGCATTTT
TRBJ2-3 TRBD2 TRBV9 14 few CASSEARWGGTQYF TGTGCCAGCAGCGAAGCTAGGTGGGGGGGTACGCAGTATTTT
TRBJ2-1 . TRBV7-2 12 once CASSLASGGQFF TGTGCCAGCAGCTTAGCGAGTGGTGGGCAGTTCTTC
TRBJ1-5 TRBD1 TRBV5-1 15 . CASSVTTGTGQPQHF TGCGCCAGCAGCGTTACGACAGGGACTGGTCAGCCCCAGCATTTT
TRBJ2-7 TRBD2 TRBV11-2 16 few CASSATASGPLGEQYF TGTGCCAGCAGCGCAACCGCTAGCGGACCCCTGGGTGAGCAGTACTTC
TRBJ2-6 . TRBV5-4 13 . CASSPNGGNVLTF TGTGCCAGCAGCCCTAACGGGGGCAACGTCCTGACTTTC
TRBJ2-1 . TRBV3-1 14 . CASSHLARYSEQFF TGTGCCAGCAGCCACCTAGCGCGGTATAGTGAGCAGTTCTTC
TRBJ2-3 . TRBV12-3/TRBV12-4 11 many CASSSVDTQYF TGTGCCAGCAGTTCTGTAGATACGCAGTATTTT
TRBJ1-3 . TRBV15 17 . CATSRDDWGPSGNTIYF TGTGCCACCAGCAGAGATGATTGGGGACCCTCTGGAAACACCATATATTTT
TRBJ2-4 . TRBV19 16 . CASSIWSGLAKNIQYF TGTGCCAGTAGTATATGGAGCGGGTTAGCCAAAAACATTCAGTACTTC
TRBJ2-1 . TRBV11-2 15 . CASSLDSGLGNEQFF TGTGCCAGCAGCTTAGACAGCGGTCTAGGCAATGAGCAGTTCTTC
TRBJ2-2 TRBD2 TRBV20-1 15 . CSATAGGQNTGELFF TGCAGTGCTACAGCGGGGGGCCAGAACACCGGGGAGCTGTTTTTT
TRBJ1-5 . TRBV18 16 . CASSPIQETSNQPQHF TGTGCCAGCTCACCGATACAGGAGACTAGCAATCAGCCCCAGCATTTT
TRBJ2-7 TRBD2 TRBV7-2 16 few CASSYGLAGGLDEQYF TGTGCCAGCAGCTACGGACTAGCGGGAGGGCTTGACGAGCAGTACTTC
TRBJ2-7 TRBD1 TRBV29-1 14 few CSADQGTGAHEQYF TGCAGCGCTGACCAGGGGACAGGGGCCCACGAGCAGTACTTC
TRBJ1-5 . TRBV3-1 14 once CASSQGRVNQPQHF TGTGCCAGCAGCCAAGGACGAGTAAATCAGCCCCAGCATTTT
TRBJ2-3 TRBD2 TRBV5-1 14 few CASSRSGGSDTQYF TGCGCCAGCAGCCGGAGCGGGGGTAGCGATACGCAGTATTTT
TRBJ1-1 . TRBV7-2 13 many CASSLPYRNEAFF TGTGCCAGCAGCCTGCCCTACAGGAATGAAGCTTTCTTT
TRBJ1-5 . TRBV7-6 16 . CASSLGPGGVGQPQHF TGTGCCAGCAGCTTAGGACCGGGGGGGGTAGGTCAGCCCCAGCATTTT
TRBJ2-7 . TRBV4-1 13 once CASSQVSGNEQYF TGCGCCAGCAGCCAAGTATCGGGGAACGAGCAGTACTTC
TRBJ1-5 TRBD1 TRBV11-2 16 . CASSSLKGAGNQPQHF TGTGCCAGCAGCTCCCTTAAGGGGGCCGGCAATCAGCCCCAGCATTTT
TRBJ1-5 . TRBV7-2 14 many CASSYPGAGQPQHF TGTGCCAGCAGCTACCCAGGGGCAGGGCAGCCCCAGCATTTT
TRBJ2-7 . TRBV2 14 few CASSGQVSFHEQYF TGTGCCAGCAGTGGACAGGTCAGTTTCCACGAGCAGTACTTC
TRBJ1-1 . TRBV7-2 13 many CASSLQENTEAFF TGTGCCAGCAGCTTACAGGAGAACACTGAAGCTTTCTTT
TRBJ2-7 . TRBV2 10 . CASRGSEQYF TGTGCCAGCAGGGGAAGCGAGCAGTACTTC
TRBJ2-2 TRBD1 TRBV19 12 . CASNNRGGELFF TGTGCCAGTAACAACAGGGGAGGGGAGCTGTTTTTT
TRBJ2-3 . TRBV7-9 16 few CASSLYRQVLTDTQYF TGTGCCAGCAGCTTATATCGACAGGTCCTCACAGATACGCAGTATTTT
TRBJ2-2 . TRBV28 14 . CASSFNSGTGELFF TGTGCCAGCAGTTTTAACTCAGGGACCGGGGAGCTGTTTTTT
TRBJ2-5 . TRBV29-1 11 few CSVEATETQYF TGCAGCGTTGAAGCAACGGAGACCCAGTACTTC
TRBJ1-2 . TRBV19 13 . CASSRGLYYGYTF TGTGCCAGTAGTCGCGGACTCTACTATGGCTACACCTTC
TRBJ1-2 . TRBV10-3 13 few CAISEATAYGYTF TGTGCCATCAGTGAAGCGACCGCTTATGGCTACACCTTC
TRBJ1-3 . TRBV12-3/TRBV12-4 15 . CASSQSGTLGNTIYF TGTGCCAGCAGCCAAAGCGGGACGCTCGGAAACACCATATATTTT